This record concerns one T cell receptor (beta chain) sequence. The sample originates from a study of cytomegalovirus exposure and HLA in healthy donors. CDR1 is LNHDA, CDR2 SQIVND, per germline (reference sequence). This CDR3 has 17 residues. J lost 7 bases, V lost 3 bases, and 14 bases had no gene match. Only in-frame clones appear in the TCRdb table, and some are missing; sequencing was by immunoSEQ multiplex PCR. In the table there are tens of thousands of clones, approximately 93% of which are singletons. Sequenced input: PBMCs. The TCR sequence derives from a man between 18 and 29 years old in good health and CMV-seropositive. The V call is TRBV19, the J call TRBJ2-1; TRBD2 matches at 8 bases. The CDR3 region has the DNA TGTGCCAGTAGTATCCCTTTGGCGGGGGGACGTCGGAATGAGCAGTTCTTC. Translated, it gives CASSIPLAGGRRNEQFF.